The entry below gives a single TCR beta chain sequence along with its context. Original analysis: For nucleated cells, counts were estimated from reference gene primer amplification. Measured with immunoSEQ multiplex PCR; TCRdb has only the in-frame clones, and not every one. That table gives V, J and clone size, and the DNA gave D and trimming. Of fewer than 250,000 clones listed, about 88% are singletons. Trimming pared 2 bases from V and 8 bases from J, leaving 13 bases between. The CDR3 sequence is 14 residues long. The germline gives CDR1 SGHTA, CDR2 FQGNSA. This entry comes from a study of blood T cell repertoires in COVID-19. Turning to the study itself: Samples taken during acute and convalescent COVID-19 were collected in the United States, Italy and Spain. The analysed material was cDNA or gDNA that came from T cells, B-cell-depleted T cells, or PBMCs.

Clinical history reported by participants formed the basis on which cohorts were assigned. The sequence came from a woman in her thirties or forties in a cohort exposed to, infected with or recovered from COVID-19 (not recorded which). Sample: PBMCs or T cells enriched from blood (not recorded which). V usage is TRBV7-2 and J usage is TRBJ2-1, with unresolved D. This CDR3 is CASSLSPGGHEQFF. As DNA, the CDR3 is TGTGCCAGCAGCTTATCCCCCGGCGGCCATGAGCAGTTCTTC.